These T cell receptor beta chains were read from a single sample in a study of T cells after yellow fever vaccination. MiXCR was run by TCRdb on the 5' RACE reads, yielding one entry per CDR3 protein. Of approximately 300,000 distinct CDR3 sequences in the sample, approximately 12% were seen once. This specimen was CD4+ T cells sorted from PBMCs, taken 45 days after the yellow fever booster vaccination. The receptor source for this set is a man aged 30-40 years who received the YFV17D yellow fever vaccine. Each CDR3 is given with its conserved first and last residue. A D gene is named only where the DNA matches it firmly. Clone size is shown for a subset of rows, as once, few, many or a class of expanded clone.

clone_size: few; v_call: TRBV20-1; j_call: TRBJ2-2; d_call: -; cdr3_aa: CSARDPGDTGELFF; cdr3_nt: TGCAGTGCTAGAGATCCGGGAGACACCGGGGAGCTGTTTTTT
clone_size: -; v_call: TRBV5-1; j_call: TRBJ1-4; d_call: -; cdr3_aa: CASSLNIWEKLFF; cdr3_nt: TGCGCCAGCAGCTTGAATATATGGGAAAAACTGTTTTTT
clone_size: few; v_call: TRBV7-8; j_call: TRBJ2-2; d_call: -; cdr3_aa: CASGAETTGELFF; cdr3_nt: TGTGCCAGCGGGGCGGAGACCACCGGGGAGCTGTTTTTT
clone_size: -; v_call: TRBV24-1; j_call: TRBJ2-1; d_call: -; cdr3_aa: CATSDFTKSSYNEQFF; cdr3_nt: TGTGCCACCAGTGATTTCACGAAGAGCTCCTACAATGAGCAGTTCTTC
clone_size: -; v_call: TRBV27; j_call: TRBJ1-2; d_call: -; cdr3_aa: CASSLSASSWDYGYTF; cdr3_nt: TGTGCCAGCAGTTTATCCGCGTCATCGTGGGACTATGGCTACACCTTC
clone_size: -; v_call: TRBV20-1; j_call: TRBJ1-4; d_call: -; cdr3_aa: CSALQGAANEKLFF; cdr3_nt: TGCAGTGCTCTCCAGGGTGCGGCTAATGAAAAACTGTTTTTT
clone_size: few; v_call: TRBV20-1; j_call: TRBJ2-1; d_call: -; cdr3_aa: CSARDGAGVGNEQFF; cdr3_nt: TGCAGTGCTAGAGATGGGGCAGGGGTCGGCAATGAGCAGTTCTTC
clone_size: -; v_call: TRBV7-8; j_call: TRBJ1-6; d_call: -; cdr3_aa: CASSLAGDSPLHF; cdr3_nt: TGTGCCAGCAGCTTAGCGGGTGATTCACCCCTCCACTTT
clone_size: few; v_call: TRBV7-9; j_call: TRBJ1-2; d_call: TRBD1; cdr3_aa: CASRGGTGYGYTF; cdr3_nt: TGTGCCAGCAGGGGGGGGACAGGCTATGGCTACACCTTC
clone_size: -; v_call: TRBV7-9; j_call: TRBJ1-1; d_call: -; cdr3_aa: CASSSGGGSSQGEAFF; cdr3_nt: TGTGCCAGCAGCTCCGGGGGGGGATCGTCCCAGGGTGAAGCTTTCTTT
clone_size: -; v_call: TRBV20-1; j_call: TRBJ2-1; d_call: TRBD2; cdr3_aa: CSARGLAGVGNEQFF; cdr3_nt: TGCAGTGCTAGGGGGCTAGCGGGAGTTGGAAATGAGCAGTTCTTC
clone_size: few; v_call: TRBV12-3/TRBV12-4; j_call: TRBJ2-3; d_call: -; cdr3_aa: CASSFTHSTDTQYF; cdr3_nt: TGTGCCAGCAGTTTCACCCATAGCACAGATACGCAGTATTTT
clone_size: -; v_call: TRBV10-2; j_call: TRBJ2-7; d_call: TRBD2; cdr3_aa: CASRAGTSGTYEQYF; cdr3_nt: TGCGCCAGCAGAGCCGGGACTAGCGGGACCTACGAGCAGTACTTC
clone_size: few; v_call: TRBV20-1; j_call: TRBJ2-7; d_call: -; cdr3_aa: CSAAGSRGSAEQYF; cdr3_nt: TGCAGTGCAGCTGGGAGCAGGGGTAGCGCCGAGCAGTACTTC
clone_size: many; v_call: TRBV30; j_call: TRBJ2-7; d_call: -; cdr3_aa: CAWKKGPSSYEQYF; cdr3_nt: TGTGCCTGGAAGAAGGGCCCTAGCTCCTACGAGCAGTACTTC
clone_size: -; v_call: TRBV3-1; j_call: TRBJ2-1; d_call: TRBD2; cdr3_aa: CASSQVAGLSYNEQFF; cdr3_nt: TGTGCCAGCAGCCAAGTAGCGGGCCTCTCCTACAATGAGCAGTTCTTC
clone_size: few; v_call: TRBV20-1; j_call: TRBJ1-2; d_call: TRBD1; cdr3_aa: CSASRQGDYGYTF; cdr3_nt: TGCAGTGCTAGCAGACAGGGTGATTATGGCTACACCTTC
clone_size: few; v_call: TRBV7-2; j_call: TRBJ2-1; d_call: TRBD1; cdr3_aa: CASSLGQAHNEQFF; cdr3_nt: TGTGCCAGCAGCCTGGGACAGGCCCACAATGAGCAGTTCTTC
clone_size: -; v_call: TRBV7-9; j_call: TRBJ1-4; d_call: -; cdr3_aa: CASSPLFVRDEKLFF; cdr3_nt: TGTGCCAGCAGTCCTCTCTTCGTACGGGATGAAAAACTGTTTTTT
clone_size: few; v_call: TRBV20-1; j_call: TRBJ1-2; d_call: TRBD1; cdr3_aa: CSARDGGQGNTGYTF; cdr3_nt: TGCAGTGCTAGAGACGGAGGACAGGGAAATACTGGCTACACCTTC
clone_size: few; v_call: TRBV6-2/TRBV6-3; j_call: TRBJ2-5; d_call: TRBD1; cdr3_aa: CASSYTPGGVEETQYF; cdr3_nt: TGTGCCAGCAGTTACACCCCAGGGGGCGTGGAAGAGACCCAGTACTTC
clone_size: -; v_call: TRBV7-6; j_call: TRBJ2-7; d_call: TRBD1; cdr3_aa: CASSLTPPGQGNEQYF; cdr3_nt: TGTGCCAGCAGCCTAACCCCCCCGGGACAGGGTAACGAGCAGTACTTC
clone_size: few; v_call: TRBV7-2; j_call: TRBJ2-7; d_call: -; cdr3_aa: CASSLRNEQYF; cdr3_nt: TGTGCCAGCAGCCTGCGTAACGAGCAGTACTTC
clone_size: few; v_call: TRBV6-6; j_call: TRBJ2-7; d_call: -; cdr3_aa: CASSYSAGVEQYF; cdr3_nt: TGTGCCAGCAGTTACTCGGCAGGGGTTGAGCAGTACTTC
clone_size: -; v_call: TRBV4-1; j_call: TRBJ2-2; d_call: TRBD2; cdr3_aa: CASSPGLAGELFF; cdr3_nt: TGTGCCAGCAGCCCGGGACTAGCAGGGGAGCTGTTTTTT
clone_size: -; v_call: TRBV5-6; j_call: TRBJ2-7; d_call: -; cdr3_aa: CASSLIGAGVGQYF; cdr3_nt: TGTGCCAGCAGCTTGATCGGGGCCGGGGTGGGGCAGTACTTC
clone_size: -; v_call: TRBV27; j_call: TRBJ1-6; d_call: -; cdr3_aa: CASSPGPRSYNSPLHF; cdr3_nt: TGTGCCAGCAGCCCGGGCCCCCGGTCCTATAATTCACCCCTCCACTTT
clone_size: -; v_call: TRBV20-1; j_call: TRBJ2-3; d_call: -; cdr3_aa: CSAVGEGWTDTQYF; cdr3_nt: TGCAGTGCTGTGGGGGAAGGATGGACAGATACGCAGTATTTT
clone_size: -; v_call: TRBV7-3; j_call: TRBJ2-7; d_call: -; cdr3_aa: CASSLSSRGSGVMHF; cdr3_nt: TGTGCCAGCAGCTTAAGCTCCCGGGGCAGCGGCGTAATGCACTTC
clone_size: -; v_call: TRBV3-1; j_call: TRBJ2-3; d_call: TRBD2; cdr3_aa: CASSLSGRGGDTQYF; cdr3_nt: TGTGCCAGCAGTCTTAGCGGGAGAGGAGGAGATACGCAGTATTTT
clone_size: many; v_call: TRBV5-1; j_call: TRBJ1-5; d_call: -; cdr3_aa: CASSLDPGADQPQHF; cdr3_nt: TGCGCCAGCAGCTTGGACCCAGGGGCAGATCAGCCCCAGCATTTT
clone_size: -; v_call: TRBV20-1; j_call: TRBJ2-1; d_call: -; cdr3_aa: CSARDSGSSYNEQFF; cdr3_nt: TGCAGTGCTAGAGATTCAGGGAGCTCCTACAATGAGCAGTTCTTC
clone_size: few; v_call: TRBV7-9; j_call: TRBJ2-3; d_call: -; cdr3_aa: CASSPSRTANPDTQYF; cdr3_nt: TGTGCCAGCAGCCCCTCCCGGACAGCCAACCCAGATACGCAGTATTTT
clone_size: many; v_call: TRBV29-1; j_call: TRBJ2-1; d_call: TRBD2; cdr3_aa: CSVTSGSNEQFF; cdr3_nt: TGCAGCGTAACTAGCGGTAGTAATGAGCAGTTCTTC
clone_size: few; v_call: TRBV7-8; j_call: TRBJ2-2; d_call: TRBD1; cdr3_aa: CGTQGARSTGELFF; cdr3_nt: TGTGGCACTCAGGGGGCGCGAAGCACCGGGGAGCTGTTTTTT
clone_size: -; v_call: TRBV5-1; j_call: TRBJ2-5; d_call: TRBD1; cdr3_aa: CASSLLGRGREETQYF; cdr3_nt: TGCGCCAGCAGCTTGTTAGGAAGGGGGCGCGAAGAGACCCAGTACTTC
clone_size: -; v_call: TRBV27; j_call: TRBJ2-5; d_call: TRBD2; cdr3_aa: CASSPGLAREETQYF; cdr3_nt: TGTGCCAGCAGTCCAGGACTAGCGAGGGAAGAGACCCAGTACTTC